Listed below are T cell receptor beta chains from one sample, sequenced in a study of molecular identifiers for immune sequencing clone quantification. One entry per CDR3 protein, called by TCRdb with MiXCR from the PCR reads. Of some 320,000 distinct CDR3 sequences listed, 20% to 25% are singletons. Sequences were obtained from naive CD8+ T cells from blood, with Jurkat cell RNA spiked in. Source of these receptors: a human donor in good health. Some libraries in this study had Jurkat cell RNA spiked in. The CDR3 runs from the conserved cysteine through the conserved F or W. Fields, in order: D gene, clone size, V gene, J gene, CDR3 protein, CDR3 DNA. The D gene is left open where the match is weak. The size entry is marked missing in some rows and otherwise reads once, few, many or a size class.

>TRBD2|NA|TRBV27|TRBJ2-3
CASSLNSGGSTDTQYF
TGTGCCAGCAGTTTAAATAGCGGGGGTAGCACAGATACGCAGTATTTT
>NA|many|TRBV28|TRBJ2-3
CASTGAGSTDTQYF
TGTGCCAGCACGGGGGCAGGGTCCACAGATACGCAGTATTTT
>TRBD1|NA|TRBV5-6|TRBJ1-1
CASNPGQGAAAFF
TGTGCCAGCAACCCGGGACAGGGGGCAGCGGCTTTCTTT
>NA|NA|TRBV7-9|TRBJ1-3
CAGVVGGPGNTIYF
TGTGCCGGCGTGGTGGGGGGGCCTGGAAACACCATATATTTT
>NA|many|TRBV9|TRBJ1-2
CASSVGGGTYGYTF
TGTGCCAGCAGCGTAGGTGGGGGGACCTATGGCTACACCTTC
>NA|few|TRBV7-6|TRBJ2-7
CASSLGGLYEQYF
TGTGCCAGCAGCTTAGGGGGTTTGTACGAGCAGTACTTC
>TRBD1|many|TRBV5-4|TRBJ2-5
CASSPDRHETQYF
TGTGCCAGCAGTCCGGACAGGCACGAGACCCAGTACTTC
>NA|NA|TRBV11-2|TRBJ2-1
CASSSGGRLHSYNEQFF
TGTGCCAGCAGCTCCGGGGGACGCCTACACTCCTACAATGAGCAGTTCTTC
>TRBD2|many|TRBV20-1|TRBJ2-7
CSADRGGYEQYF
TGCAGTGCTGATAGGGGAGGGTACGAGCAGTACTTC
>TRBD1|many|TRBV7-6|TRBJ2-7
CASSLGQGFPYEQYF
TGTGCCAGCAGCCTGGGACAGGGGTTTCCCTACGAGCAGTACTTC
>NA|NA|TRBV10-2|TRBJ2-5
CASSSSSGQETQYF
TGCGCCTCGTCGTCTTCTTCAGGCCAAGAGACCCAGTACTTC
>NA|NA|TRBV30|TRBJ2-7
CAWSVLRSYEQYF
TGTGCCTGGAGTGTACTCCGCTCCTACGAGCAGTACTTC
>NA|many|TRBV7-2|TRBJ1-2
CASSLSGETGAYDYGYTF
TGTGCCAGCAGCTTAAGCGGCGAGACAGGAGCCTATGACTATGGCTACACCTTC
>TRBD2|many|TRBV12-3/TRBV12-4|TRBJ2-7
CASSGGFGLDYEQYF
TGTGCCAGCAGCGGGGGGTTTGGCCTGGACTACGAGCAGTACTTC
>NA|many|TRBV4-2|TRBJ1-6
CASSQDRVASSPLHF
TGTGCCAGCAGCCAAGATCGGGTAGCGAGTTCACCCCTCCACTTT
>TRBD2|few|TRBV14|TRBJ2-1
CASSPPGLAGNEQFF
TGTGCCAGCAGCCCGCCGGGACTAGCGGGGAATGAGCAGTTCTTC
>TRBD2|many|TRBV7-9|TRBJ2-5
CASSPSASGRKETQYF
TGTGCCAGCAGCCCGAGTGCTAGCGGGAGAAAGGAGACCCAGTACTTC
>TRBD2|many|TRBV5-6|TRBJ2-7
CASSLGLAGVGREQYF
TGTGCCAGCAGCTTGGGCCTAGCGGGAGTTGGACGCGAGCAGTACTTC
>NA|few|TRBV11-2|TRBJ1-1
CASSLERGHTEAFF
TGTGCCAGCAGCTTAGAGCGGGGACACACTGAAGCTTTCTTT
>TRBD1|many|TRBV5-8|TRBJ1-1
CASSLHVGGTAPEAFF
TGTGCCAGCAGCTTGCACGTGGGAGGGACAGCCCCTGAAGCTTTCTTT
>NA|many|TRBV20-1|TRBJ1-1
CSARSRTQTNTEAFF
TGCAGTGCTAGATCCCGGACACAAACGAACACTGAAGCTTTCTTT
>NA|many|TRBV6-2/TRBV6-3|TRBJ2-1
CASSSLRGNEQFF
TGTGCCAGCAGTTCCCTCCGGGGTAATGAGCAGTTCTTC
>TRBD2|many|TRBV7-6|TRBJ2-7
CASSLGGLAGEYEQYF
TGTGCCAGCAGCTTAGGCGGCCTAGCGGGAGAGTACGAGCAGTACTTC
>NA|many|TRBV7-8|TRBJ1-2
CASSFRSNYGYTF
TGTGCCAGCAGCTTCAGAAGTAACTATGGCTACACCTTC
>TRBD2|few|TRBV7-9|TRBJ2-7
CASSLDSSGYYEQYF
TGTGCCAGCAGCTTAGATTCTAGCGGGTACTACGAGCAGTACTTC
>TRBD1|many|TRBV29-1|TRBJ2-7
CSVGTGYEQYF
TGCAGCGTGGGGACAGGGTACGAGCAGTACTTC
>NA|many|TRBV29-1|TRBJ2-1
CSVEHSPASLVPILGQFF
TGCAGCGTTGAGCATAGTCCCGCGTCGCTAGTCCCTATCCTCGGGCAGTTCTTC
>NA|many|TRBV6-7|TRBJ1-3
CASSGRISGNTIYF
TGTGCCAGTTCAGGACGGATCTCTGGAAACACCATATATTTT
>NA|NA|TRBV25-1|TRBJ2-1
CAAGAGSYNEQFF
TGTGCCGCAGGGGCAGGGTCCTACAATGAGCAGTTCTTC
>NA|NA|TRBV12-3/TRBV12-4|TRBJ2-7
CASSFVGGEVHEQYF
TGTGCCAGCAGTTTTGTGGGGGGCGAGGTCCACGAGCAGTACTTC
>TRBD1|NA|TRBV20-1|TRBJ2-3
CSANSDRGLGVDTQYF
TGCAGTGCCAACTCCGACAGGGGCCTTGGGGTAGATACGCAGTATTTT
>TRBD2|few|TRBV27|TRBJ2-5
CASSTKLGLAGFQETQYF
TGTGCCAGCAGTACGAAACTCGGACTAGCGGGCTTTCAAGAGACCCAGTACTTC
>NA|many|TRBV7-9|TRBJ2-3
CASSALGIRDTQYF
TGTGCCAGCAGCGCGTTAGGGATACGAGATACGCAGTATTTT
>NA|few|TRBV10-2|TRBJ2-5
CASSEPRMGYETQYF
TGCGCCAGCAGTGAGCCCCGGATGGGGTATGAGACCCAGTACTTC
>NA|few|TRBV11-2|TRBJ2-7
CASSSGTAKYF
TGTGCCAGCAGCTCCGGGACGGCTAAGTACTTC
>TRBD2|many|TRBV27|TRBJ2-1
CASSLLAGGAYNEQFF
TGTGCCAGCAGTTTACTAGCGGGGGGGGCCTACAATGAGCAGTTCTTC
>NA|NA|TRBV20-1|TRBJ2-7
CSASRNTNRDPGFGQYF
TGCAGTGCTAGCCGTAACACAAACCGGGACCCTGGGTTCGGGCAGTACTTC
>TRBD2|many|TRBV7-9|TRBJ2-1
CASSPSRTSGKTEQFF
TGTGCCAGCAGCCCGTCCAGGACTAGCGGGAAAACTGAGCAGTTCTTC
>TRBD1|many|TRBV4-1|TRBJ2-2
CASSQEPGQGFGELFF
TGCGCCAGCAGCCAAGAACCGGGACAGGGGTTCGGGGAGCTGTTTTTT
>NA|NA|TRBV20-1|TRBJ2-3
CSARDPAFSSTDTQYF
TGCAGTGCTAGAGATCCGGCATTTTCAAGCACAGATACGCAGTATTTT
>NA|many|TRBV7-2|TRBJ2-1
CASSLGGGNYNEQFF
TGTGCCAGCAGCTTAGGTGGGGGCAATTACAATGAGCAGTTCTTC
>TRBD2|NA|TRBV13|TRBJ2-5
CASSHRTSGVIYQETQYF
TGTGCCAGCAGCCACCGGACTAGCGGGGTTATATACCAAGAGACCCAGTACTTC
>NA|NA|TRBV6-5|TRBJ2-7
CASKNNPSDSYEQYF
TGTGCCAGCAAAAACAACCCTTCGGACAGCTACGAGCAGTACTTC
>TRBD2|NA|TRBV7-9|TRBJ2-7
CASSPRALAGGGEQYF
TGTGCCAGCAGCCCGAGGGCGCTAGCGGGGGGAGGCGAGCAGTACTTC
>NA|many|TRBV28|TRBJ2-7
CASRDLVGYEQYF
TGTGCCAGCAGGGACTTAGTGGGCTACGAGCAGTACTTC
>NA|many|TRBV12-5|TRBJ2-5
CASAGTSYQETQYF
TGTGCTAGCGCCGGGACTTCTTACCAAGAGACCCAGTACTTC
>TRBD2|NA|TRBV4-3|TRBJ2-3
CASSQGLASGTDTQYF
TGCGCCAGCAGCCAAGGACTAGCGAGCGGCACAGATACGCAGTATTTT
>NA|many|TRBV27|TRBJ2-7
CASSLGRSYEQYF
TGTGCCAGCAGTTTGGGCCGCTCCTACGAGCAGTACTTC
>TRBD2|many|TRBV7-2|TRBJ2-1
CASSSSGTSGRNEQFF
TGTGCCAGCAGCTCCTCCGGGACTAGCGGGAGAAATGAGCAGTTCTTC
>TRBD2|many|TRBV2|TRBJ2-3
CASSETSGGHPSTDTQYF
TGTGCCAGCAGTGAAACTAGCGGGGGACATCCTAGCACAGATACGCAGTATTTT
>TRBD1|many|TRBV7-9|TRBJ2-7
CASLRQGEEQYF
TGTGCCAGCCTAAGGCAGGGGGAGGAGCAGTACTTC
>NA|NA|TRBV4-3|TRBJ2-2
CASSQDGWLADTGELFF
TGCGCCAGCAGCCAAGATGGTTGGCTAGCAGACACCGGGGAGCTGTTTTTT
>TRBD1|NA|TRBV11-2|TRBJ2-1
CAGSSGQGGPNEQFF
TGTGCCGGCAGCTCTGGACAGGGAGGTCCCAATGAGCAGTTCTTC
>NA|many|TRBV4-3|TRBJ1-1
CASSQERSPVTEAFF
TGCGCCAGCAGCCAAGAAAGGTCCCCTGTCACTGAAGCTTTCTTT
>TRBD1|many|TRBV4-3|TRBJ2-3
CASSQEPDRGPDTQYF
TGCGCCAGCAGCCAAGAACCGGACAGGGGTCCAGATACGCAGTATTTT
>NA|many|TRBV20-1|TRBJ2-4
CSATQKLFDSRKNIQYF
TGCAGTGCTACCCAAAAATTGTTTGACTCGAGGAAAAACATTCAGTACTTC
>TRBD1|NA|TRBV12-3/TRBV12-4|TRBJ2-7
CASSLLGTETYEQYF
TGTGCCAGCAGTTTACTCGGGACAGAAACCTACGAGCAGTACTTC
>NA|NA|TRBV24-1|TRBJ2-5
CATSAPRQNTQETQYF
TGTGCCACCAGTGCCCCTAGACAGAATACCCAAGAGACCCAGTACTTC
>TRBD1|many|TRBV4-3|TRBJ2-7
CASSHGRRGLYEQYF
TGCGCCAGCAGCCACGGGCGCAGGGGGCTGTACGAGCAGTACTTC